This passage covers 8 T cell receptor beta chains from one sample sequenced in a study of response to subunit inactivated influenza vaccine. TCRdb independently ran MiXCR on the RT-PCR reads; one entry per CDR3 protein. The sample has roughly 190,000 distinct CDR3 sequences, about 15% seen once. The sample consisted of CD8+ T cells sorted from PBMCs, taken more than 4 days after vaccination. The receptor source for this set is a man aged 45-60 years who received an inactivated influenza vaccine.

The chain uses TRBV5-8 and TRBJ2-3; TRBD2 matches 12 bases. Germline V gene sequence: CDR1 SGHTS, CDR2 YDEGEE. V was clipped by 4 bases and J by 3 bases; unmatched bases: 6. The CDR3 length is 16 residues. The DNA of the CDR3 is TGTGCCAGCAGCCCCGGACTAGCGGGGCCAACAGATACGCAGTATTTT. Protein: CASSPGLAGPTDTQYF.

As DNA, the CDR3 is TGTGCCAGCAGCTCGGGGATTTACAATGAGCAGTTCTTC. Translated, it gives CASSSGIYNEQFF. The chain links TRBV7-9 to TRBJ2-1; maybe TRBD2 (5 bases). CDR3 length equals 13 residues. From germline, CDR1 is SEHNR and CDR2 FQNEAQ (reference sequence). Trimming shortened V by 4 bases and J by 4 bases, and 8 bases separated the two germline ends.

With respect to this clonotype: Possible read error: a much larger clone is one base away. The chain employs TRBV12-3 or TRBV12-4 and TRBJ2-4; 7 bases are shared with TRBD1. V dropped 7 bases and J dropped 3; count of bases not matched to a gene: 12. This CDR3 is 16 amino acids long. The CDR3 sequence is CASTVTGASDKNIQYF. In DNA, the CDR3 is TGTGCCAGCACTGTTACAGGGGCCTCTGACAAAAACATTCAGTACTTC.

The rearrangement joins TRBV7-8 to TRBJ2-1; D unclear. Germline V gene sequence: CDR1 SGHVS, CDR2 FQNEAQ. This CDR3 contains 14 residues. The V end lost 4 bases, the J end lost 3 bases, and 10 bases lay between the germline ends. Written as DNA, the CDR3 is TGTGCCAGCAGCTACTTGACGGACTACAATGAGCAGTTCTTC. Protein product: CASSYLTDYNEQFF. The whole variable domain, filled in from reference TRBV7-8 and TRBJ2-1, reads GAGVSQSPRYKVAKRGQDVALRCDPISGHVSLFWYQQALGQGPEFLTYFQNEAQLDKSGLPSDRFFAERPEGSVSTLKIQRTQQEDSAVYLCASSYLTDYNEQFFGPGTRLTVL.

The chain joins TRBV20-1 to TRBJ2-3; 12 bases map to TRBD2. The CDR3 consists of 17 residues. Trimming cost V 3 bases and J 2 bases; bases outside gene matches: 9. CDR1 is DFQATT, CDR2 SNEGSKA, per germline (reference sequence). The CDR3 nucleotides are TGCAGTGCTAGTGGACTAGCGGGAAGTCCCAACACAGATACGCAGTATTTT. Protein product: CSASGLAGSPNTDTQYF.

This clonotype was seen more than once but under ten times. The CDR3 DNA sequence: TGTGCCAGCAGTGAGCGGTTCTACAATGAGCAGTTCTTC. Protein: CASSERFYNEQFF. This rearrangement joins TRBV6-1 to TRBJ2-1; D gene ambiguous. The length of the CDR3 is 13 residues. V lost 3 bases to trimming and J lost 3 bases, with 6 bases between them. The germline V gene encodes CDR1 MNHNS and CDR2 SASEGT.

This clonotype was seen more than once but under ten times. The chain joins TRBV13 to TRBJ2-3, with 7 bases identical to TRBD1. V lost 0 bases, J lost 5 bases, and 5 bases stayed unmatched. CDR1 is PRHDT and CDR2 is FYEKMQ in the germline V gene (reference sequence). The CDR3 runs to 15 residues. CDR3 region: CASSLGRQGEDTQYF. The CDR3 DNA is TGTGCCAGCAGCTTAGGCCGCCAGGGGGAAGATACGCAGTATTTT. The variable domain in full, with the rest retrieved from reference TRBV13 and TRBJ2-3, is AAGVIQSPRHLIKEKRETATLKCYPIPRHDTVYWYQQGPGQDPQFLISFYEKMQSDKGSIPDRFSAQQFSDYHSELNMSSLELGDSALYFCASSLGRQGEDTQYFGPGTRLTVL.

This clonotype was seen at least ten times. The genes are TRBV4-1 and TRBJ1-1, with D tentatively TRBD1 (6 bases). The CDR3 loop spans 15 amino acids. The germline CDR1 and CDR2 sequences are MGHRA and YSYEKL. The ends were cut back, 3 bases at V and 5 bases at J, with 16 bases in the middle. Here the CDR3 DNA reads TGCGCCAGCAGCCACACAGGGCAGGGTCGTACTGAAGCTTTCTTT. Translating gives CASSHTGQGRTEAFF.